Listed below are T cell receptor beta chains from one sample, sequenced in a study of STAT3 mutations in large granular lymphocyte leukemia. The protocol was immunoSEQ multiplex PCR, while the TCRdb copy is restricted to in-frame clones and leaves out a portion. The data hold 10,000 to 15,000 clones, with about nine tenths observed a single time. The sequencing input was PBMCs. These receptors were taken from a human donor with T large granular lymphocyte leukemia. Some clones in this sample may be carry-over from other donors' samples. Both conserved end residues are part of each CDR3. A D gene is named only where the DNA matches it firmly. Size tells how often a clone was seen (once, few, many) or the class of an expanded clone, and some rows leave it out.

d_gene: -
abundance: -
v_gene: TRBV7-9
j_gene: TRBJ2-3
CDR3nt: TGTGCCAGCAGCCCATCGGGACTCTCCTTTTTGCATACGCAGTATTTT
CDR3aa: CASSPSGLSFLHTQYF

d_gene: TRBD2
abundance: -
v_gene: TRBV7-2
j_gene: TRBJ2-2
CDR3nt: TGTGCCAGCAGTACCGGGACTACGAACACCGGGGAGCTGTTTTTT
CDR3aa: CASSTGTTNTGELFF

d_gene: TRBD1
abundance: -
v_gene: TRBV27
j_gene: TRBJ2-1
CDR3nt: TGTGCCAGCAGTTACAGGGGTTATTACAATGAGCAGTTCTTC
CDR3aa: CASSYRGYYNEQFF

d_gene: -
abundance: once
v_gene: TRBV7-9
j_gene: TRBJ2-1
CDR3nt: TGTGCCAGCAGCCTTTTTCGTGACAATGAGCAGTTCTTC
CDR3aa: CASSLFRDNEQFF

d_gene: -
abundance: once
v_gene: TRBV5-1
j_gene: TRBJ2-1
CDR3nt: TGCGCCAGCAGCTTGGAGGGACGGGCGACAGACCCCCAGTTCTTC
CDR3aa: CASSLEGRATDPQFF

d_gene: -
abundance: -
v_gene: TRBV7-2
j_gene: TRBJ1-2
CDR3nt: TGTGCCAGCACCCCGGGCGGTAACTATGGCTACACCTTC
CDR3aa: CASTPGGNYGYTF

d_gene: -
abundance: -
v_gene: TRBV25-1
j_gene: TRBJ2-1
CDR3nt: TGTGCCAGCAGTGAATATAGCGGCCCTTTGTTCTTC
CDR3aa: CASSEYSGPLFF

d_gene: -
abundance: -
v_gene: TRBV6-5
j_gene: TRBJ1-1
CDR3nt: TGTGCCAGCAGTTATAGGAGGTCAGGATCGGCTGAAGCTTTCTTT
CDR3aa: CASSYRRSGSAEAFF

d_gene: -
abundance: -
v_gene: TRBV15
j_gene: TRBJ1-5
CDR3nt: TGTGCCACCAGCAAGGGAACTCAGCCCCAGCATTTT
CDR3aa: CATSKGTQPQHF

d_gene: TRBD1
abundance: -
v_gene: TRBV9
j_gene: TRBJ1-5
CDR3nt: TGTGCCAGCAGCGTGGGACAGGGGACCAGTCAGCCCCAGCATTTT
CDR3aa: CASSVGQGTSQPQHF

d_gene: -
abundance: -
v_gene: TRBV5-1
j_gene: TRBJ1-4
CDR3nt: TGCGCCAGCAGCTTTCAGGATGAAAAACTGTTTTTT
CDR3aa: CASSFQDEKLFF

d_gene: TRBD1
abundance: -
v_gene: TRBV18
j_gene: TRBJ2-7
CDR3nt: TGTGCCAGCTCACTAACAGGGGGTCCGTCCTACGAGCAGTACTTC
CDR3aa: CASSLTGGPSYEQYF

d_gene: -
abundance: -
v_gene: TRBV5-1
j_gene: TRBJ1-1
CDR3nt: TGCGCCAGCAGCTTGGGAGGGGACACTGAAGCTTTCTTT
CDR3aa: CASSLGGDTEAFF

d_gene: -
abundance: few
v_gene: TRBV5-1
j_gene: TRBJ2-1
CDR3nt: TGCGCCAGCAGCTTGGCTCCAGGGTTAAACAATGAGCAGTTCTTC
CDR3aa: CASSLAPGLNNEQFF

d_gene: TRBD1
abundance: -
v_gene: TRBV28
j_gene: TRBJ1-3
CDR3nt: TGTGCCAGCAGAGTTACAGGGGGCGCTGGAAACACCATATATTTT
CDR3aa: CASRVTGGAGNTIYF

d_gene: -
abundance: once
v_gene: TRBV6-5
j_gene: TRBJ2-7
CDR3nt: TGTGCCAGCAGTGAAGGCTACGAGCAGTACTTC
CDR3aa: CASSEGYEQYF

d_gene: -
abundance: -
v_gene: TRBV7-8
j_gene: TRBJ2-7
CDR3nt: TGTGCCAGCAGCCGGGACACAAGCTACGAGCAGTACTTC
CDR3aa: CASSRDTSYEQYF

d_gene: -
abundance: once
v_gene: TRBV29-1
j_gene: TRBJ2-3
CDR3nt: TGCAGCGTTGGAGGAGTGCAGCTGGTAAATACGCAGTATTTT
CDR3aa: CSVGGVQLVNTQYF

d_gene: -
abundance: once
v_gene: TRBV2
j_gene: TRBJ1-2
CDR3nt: TGTGCCAGCAGCTTAAGTATGAACTATGGCTACACCTTC
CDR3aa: CASSLSMNYGYTF

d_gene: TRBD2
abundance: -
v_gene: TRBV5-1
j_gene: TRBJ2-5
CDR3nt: TGCGCCAGCAGCCCGGGACTAGCAGGGCAGACCCAGTACTTC
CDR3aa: CASSPGLAGQTQYF

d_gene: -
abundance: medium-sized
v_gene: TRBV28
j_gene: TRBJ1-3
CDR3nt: TGTGCCAGCAGTTTAGGCATTGAGCTGGGGACTAACACCATATATTTT
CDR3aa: CASSLGIELGTNTIYF

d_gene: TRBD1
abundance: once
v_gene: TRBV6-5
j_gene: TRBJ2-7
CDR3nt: TGTGCCAGCAGACTGGGACAGGGGCCCTCCTACGAGCAGTACTTC
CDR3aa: CASRLGQGPSYEQYF

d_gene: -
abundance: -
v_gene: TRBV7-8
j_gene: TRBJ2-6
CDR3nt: TGTGCCAGCAGCTTAGACAGGGCGGGTATCCGGGCTGGGGCCAACGTCCTGACTTTC
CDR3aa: CASSLDRAGIRAGANVLTF

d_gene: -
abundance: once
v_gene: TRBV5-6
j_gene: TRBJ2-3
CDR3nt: TGTGCCAGCAGCTTTTCAGCAGGGATTTTCACAGATACGCAGTATTTT
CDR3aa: CASSFSAGIFTDTQYF

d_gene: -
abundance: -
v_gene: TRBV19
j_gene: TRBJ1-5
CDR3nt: TGTGCCAGTAGTATAGCCCTGGGCAGGGGAGATAATCAGCCCCAGCATTTT
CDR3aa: CASSIALGRGDNQPQHF

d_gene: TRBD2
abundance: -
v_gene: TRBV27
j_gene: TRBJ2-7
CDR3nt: TGTGCCAGCAGCGCGCAGTGGGGACTAGCGGGACTCTACGAGCAGTACTTC
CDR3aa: CASSAQWGLAGLYEQYF

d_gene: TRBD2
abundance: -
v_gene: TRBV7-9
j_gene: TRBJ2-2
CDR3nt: TGTGCCAGCAGCCTCAGCGGGAAGACCGGGGAGCTGTTTTTT
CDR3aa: CASSLSGKTGELFF

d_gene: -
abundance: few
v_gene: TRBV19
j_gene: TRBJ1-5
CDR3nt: TGTGCCAGTAGTATACAGGGGAGTGGGCCCCAGCATTTT
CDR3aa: CASSIQGSGPQHF

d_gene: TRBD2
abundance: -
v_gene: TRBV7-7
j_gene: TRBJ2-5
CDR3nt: TGTGCTAGCGGCAGGGAGGGGGAGACCCAGTACTTC
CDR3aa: CASGREGETQYF

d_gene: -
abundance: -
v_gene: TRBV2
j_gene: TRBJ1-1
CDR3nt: TGTGCCAGCAACATAGACAGTCCCCTGAACGCTTTCTTT
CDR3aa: CASNIDSPLNAFF

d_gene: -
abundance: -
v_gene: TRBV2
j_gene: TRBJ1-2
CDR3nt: TGTGCCAGCAGTCTGTCGGAAGGGACTAACTATGGCTACACCTTC
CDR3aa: CASSLSEGTNYGYTF

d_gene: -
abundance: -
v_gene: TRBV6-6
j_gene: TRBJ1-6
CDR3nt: TGTGCCACCAGCGCAGGTCAGCACTATAATTCACCCCTCCACTTT
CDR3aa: CATSAGQHYNSPLHF

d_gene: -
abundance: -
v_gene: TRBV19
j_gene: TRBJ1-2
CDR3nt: TGTGCCAGTAGTATAGATCCGATTAAGGGCGGCTACACCTTC
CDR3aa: CASSIDPIKGGYTF

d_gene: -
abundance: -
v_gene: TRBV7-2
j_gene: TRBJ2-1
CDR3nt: TGTGCCAGCAGCCGAGAAAGTGGGAACGGGTTCTTC
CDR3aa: CASSRESGNGFF

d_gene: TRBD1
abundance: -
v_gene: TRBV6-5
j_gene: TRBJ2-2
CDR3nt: TGTGCCAGCAGCCCAAGGGGGCGTGGCACCGGGGAGCTGTTTTTT
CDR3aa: CASSPRGRGTGELFF

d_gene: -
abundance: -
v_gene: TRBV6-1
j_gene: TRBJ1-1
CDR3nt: TGTGCCAGCAGTGAAGTGGGTGGAGGCAGAGCTTTCTTT
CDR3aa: CASSEVGGGRAFF

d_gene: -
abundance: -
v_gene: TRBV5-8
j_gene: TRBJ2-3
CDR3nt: TGTGCCAGCAGCACACCAGGCTCCAGCACAGATACGCAGTATTTT
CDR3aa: CASSTPGSSTDTQYF

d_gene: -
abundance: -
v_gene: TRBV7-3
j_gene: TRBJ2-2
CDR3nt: TGTGCCAGCAGCTTAACTGGGGAGCTGTTTTTT
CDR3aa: CASSLTGELFF

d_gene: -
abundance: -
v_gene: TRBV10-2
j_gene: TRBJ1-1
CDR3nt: TGCGCCAGCAGTGAGCAGTTAGTTACTGAAGCTTTCTTT
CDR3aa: CASSEQLVTEAFF

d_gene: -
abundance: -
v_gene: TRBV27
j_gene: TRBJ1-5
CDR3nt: TGTGCCAGCAGTTTAATAGCGGGTGACAATCAGCCCCAGCATTTT
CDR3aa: CASSLIAGDNQPQHF

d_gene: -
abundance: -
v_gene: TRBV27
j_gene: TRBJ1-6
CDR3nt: TGTGCCAGCACCCGGCGGAGCTCCTATAATTCACCCCTCCACTTT
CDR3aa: CASTRRSSYNSPLHF

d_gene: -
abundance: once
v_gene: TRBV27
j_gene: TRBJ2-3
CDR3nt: TGTGCCAGCAGTTTGGGGCTGGCAGAAGATACGCAGTATTTT
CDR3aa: CASSLGLAEDTQYF

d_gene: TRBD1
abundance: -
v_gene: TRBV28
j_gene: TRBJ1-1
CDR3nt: TGTGCCAGCAGCTCCACAGGGGAGACTGAAGCTTTCTTT
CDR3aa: CASSSTGETEAFF

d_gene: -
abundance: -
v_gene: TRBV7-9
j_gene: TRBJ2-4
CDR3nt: TGTGCCAGCAGCCCTGCTGGTGAAGCCAAAAACATTCAGTACTTC
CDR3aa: CASSPAGEAKNIQYF

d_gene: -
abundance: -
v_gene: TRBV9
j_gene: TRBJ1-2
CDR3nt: TGTGCCAGCAGCGTAGGGGACTTCCCGGATGGCTACACCTTC
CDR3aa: CASSVGDFPDGYTF

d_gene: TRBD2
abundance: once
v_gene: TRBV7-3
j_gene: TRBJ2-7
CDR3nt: TGTGCCAGCAGCTTATCGGGGGGATACGAGCAGTACTTC
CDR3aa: CASSLSGGYEQYF

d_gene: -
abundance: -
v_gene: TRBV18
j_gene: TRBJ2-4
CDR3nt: TGTGCCAGCTCACCAACGGGCGCCAAAAACATTCAGTACTTC
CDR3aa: CASSPTGAKNIQYF

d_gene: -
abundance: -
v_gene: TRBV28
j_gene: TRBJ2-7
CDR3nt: TGTGCCAGCAGTTGGTACTACGAGCAGTACTTC
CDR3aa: CASSWYYEQYF

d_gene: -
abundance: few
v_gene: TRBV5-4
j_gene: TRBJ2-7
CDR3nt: TGTGCCAGCAGCTTGGACGGGGGAACCCACGAGCAGTACTTC
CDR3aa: CASSLDGGTHEQYF

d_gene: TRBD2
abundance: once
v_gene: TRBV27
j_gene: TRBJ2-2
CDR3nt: TGTGCCAGCAGTCCCCGGGGAGGGCGAGCGGTGGAGCTGTTTTTT
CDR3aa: CASSPRGGRAVELFF

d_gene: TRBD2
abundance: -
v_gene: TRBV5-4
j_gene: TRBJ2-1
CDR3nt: TGTGCCAGCAGCAAGGGACTAGCGGGAGATACCGTCAATGAGCAGTTCTTC
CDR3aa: CASSKGLAGDTVNEQFF

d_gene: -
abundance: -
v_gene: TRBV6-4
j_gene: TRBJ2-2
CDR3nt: TGTGCCAGCAGTGTAACCAGGAACACCGGGGAGCTGTTTTTT
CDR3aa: CASSVTRNTGELFF

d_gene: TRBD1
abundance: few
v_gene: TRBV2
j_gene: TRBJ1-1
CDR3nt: TGTGCCAGCATCAGTTTGGACAGGGGGCTTAACACTGAAGCTTTCTTT
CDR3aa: CASISLDRGLNTEAFF

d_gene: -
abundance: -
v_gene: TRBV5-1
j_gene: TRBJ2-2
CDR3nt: TGCGCCAGCAGCTTGGAGGGGAAAAACACCGGGGAGCTGTTTTTT
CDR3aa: CASSLEGKNTGELFF

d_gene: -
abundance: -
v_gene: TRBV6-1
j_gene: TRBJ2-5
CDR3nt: TGTGCCAGCAGTGAATATGCCCGGGGTTCTTTTCGGGAGACCCAGTACTTC
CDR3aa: CASSEYARGSFRETQYF